The source of this T cell receptor (beta chain) is a study of breast tumors, draining lymph nodes, adjacent tissues. Overall study findings and caveats: That most tumor T cells come from lymph nodes remained unproven.

Concerning this clonotype: Its specificity is unknown.

Axillary draining lymph nodes of breast cancer patients supplied the node samples. The V gene lost 2 bases and the J gene lost 0 bases, with 7 bases spanning the gap. This CDR3 has 14 residues. Germline lookup yields CDR1 MNHEY and CDR2 SVGEGT. Using its own MiXCR run on the multiplex PCR reads, TCRdb lists one record per CDR3 protein. There are over 250,000 distinct CDR3 sequences in the sample; about 33% occur only once, and more than 0.85% lies in the top ten. The J gene is TRBJ1-2, the V gene TRBV6-2 or TRBV6-3; D is uncertain. Material for sequencing was axillary lymph node tissue. The receptor's source is a female donor with breast cancer. Some clones in this sample may be carry-over from other donors' samples. Written as DNA, the CDR3 is TGTGCCAGCAGTTACGTTCTAGCTAACTATGGCTACACCTTC. Amino acids: CASSYVLANYGYTF.